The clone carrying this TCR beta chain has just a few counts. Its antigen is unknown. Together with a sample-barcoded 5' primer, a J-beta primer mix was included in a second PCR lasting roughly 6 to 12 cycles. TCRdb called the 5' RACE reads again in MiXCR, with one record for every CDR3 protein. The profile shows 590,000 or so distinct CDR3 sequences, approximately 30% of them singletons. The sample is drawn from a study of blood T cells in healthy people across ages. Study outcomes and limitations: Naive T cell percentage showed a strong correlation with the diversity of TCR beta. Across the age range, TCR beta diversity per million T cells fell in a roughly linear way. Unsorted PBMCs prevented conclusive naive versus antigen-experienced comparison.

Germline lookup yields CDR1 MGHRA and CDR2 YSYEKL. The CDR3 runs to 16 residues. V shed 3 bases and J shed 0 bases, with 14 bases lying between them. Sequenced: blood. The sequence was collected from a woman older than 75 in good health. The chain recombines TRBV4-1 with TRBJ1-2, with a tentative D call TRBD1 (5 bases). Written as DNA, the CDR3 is TGCGCCAGCAGCCATCAAGGGGTCCGGGCTAACTATGGCTACACCTTC. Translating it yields CASSHQGVRANYGYTF.